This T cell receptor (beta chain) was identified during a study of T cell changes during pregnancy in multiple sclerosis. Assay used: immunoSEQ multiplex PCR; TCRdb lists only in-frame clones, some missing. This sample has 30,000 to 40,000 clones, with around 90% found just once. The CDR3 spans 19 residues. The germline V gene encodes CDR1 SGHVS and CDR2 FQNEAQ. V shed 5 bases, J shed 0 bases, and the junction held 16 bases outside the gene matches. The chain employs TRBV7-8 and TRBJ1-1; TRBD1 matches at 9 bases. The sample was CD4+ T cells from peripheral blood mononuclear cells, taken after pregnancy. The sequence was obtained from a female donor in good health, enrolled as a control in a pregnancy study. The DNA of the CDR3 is TGTGCCAGCAGCCCGAGTCCCGGGACAGGGTTCGGGCTGAACACTGAAGCTTTCTTT. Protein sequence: CASSPSPGTGFGLNTEAFF.